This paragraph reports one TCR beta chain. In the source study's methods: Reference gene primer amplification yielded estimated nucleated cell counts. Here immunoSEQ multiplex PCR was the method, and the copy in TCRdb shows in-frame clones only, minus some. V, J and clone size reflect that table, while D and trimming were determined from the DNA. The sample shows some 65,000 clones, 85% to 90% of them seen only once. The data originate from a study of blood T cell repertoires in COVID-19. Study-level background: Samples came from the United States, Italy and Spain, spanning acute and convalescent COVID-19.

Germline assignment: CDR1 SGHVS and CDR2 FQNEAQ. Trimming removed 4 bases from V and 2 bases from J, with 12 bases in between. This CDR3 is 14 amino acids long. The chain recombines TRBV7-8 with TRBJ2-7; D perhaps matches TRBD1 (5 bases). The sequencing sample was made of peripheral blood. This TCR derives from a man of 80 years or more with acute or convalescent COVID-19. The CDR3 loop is CASSSTGQAYEQYF. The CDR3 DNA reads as TGTGCCAGCAGCTCCACTGGACAAGCCTACGAGCAGTACTTC.